The 17 T cell receptor beta chains below all came from one sample that was sequenced in a study of T cells in tumors after PD-1 blockade. The protocol was immunoSEQ multiplex PCR, while the TCRdb copy is restricted to in-frame clones and leaves out a portion. The table shows 7,500 to 9,500 clones, with around two thirds occurring only once. This specimen was tumor tissue, taken after anti-PD-1 treatment. These TCRs come from a human donor with basal cell carcinoma.

J is TRBJ2-5 and V is TRBV14, with D uncertain. Trimming cost V 2 bases and J 5 bases, with 6 bases left between them. The CDR3 extends over 12 amino acids. Germline V gene sequence: CDR1 SGHDN, CDR2 FVKESK. CDR3: CASSQTHETQYF. CDR3 coding DNA: TGTGCCAGCAGCCAAACTCACGAGACCCAGTACTTC.

This clone was seen more than once but under ten times. J is TRBJ1-4 and V is TRBV6-1; 7 bases align to TRBD1. Per the germline V gene, CDR1 is MNHNS and CDR2 is SASEGT. Trimming at V came to 3 bases and at J to 6 bases, leaving 4 bases not matched to a gene. The CDR3 loop spans 14 amino acids. The CDR3 spells CASSEGGQHEKLFF. CDR3 nucleotides: TGTGCCAGCAGTGAGGGGGGACAGCATGAAAAACTGTTTTTT.

This chain uses TRBV10-3 with TRBJ2-1; 9 positions match TRBD2. Trimming cost V 0 bases and J 3 bases; bases outside gene matches: 6. There are 17 residues in the CDR3. Germline V gene sequence: CDR1 ENHRY, CDR2 SYGVKD. The CDR3 nucleotides read TGTGCCATCAGTGAGTCCCGGGCTAGCGGGGACTACAATGAGCAGTTCTTC. Amino acids: CAISESRASGDYNEQFF.

This clone was detected only a few times. The genes are TRBV9 and TRBJ2-1; 9 bases fit TRBD1. CDR3 length equals 16 residues. The germline gives CDR1 SGDLS, CDR2 YYNGEE. V lost 0 bases, J lost 6 bases, and 7 bases stayed unmatched. CDR3 sequence (DNA): TGTGCCAGCAGCGTAGCGGGACAGGGAGGAACCAATGAGCAGTTCTTC. Translating it yields CASSVAGQGGTNEQFF.

V and J are TRBV10-3 and TRBJ2-1, with D perhaps matching TRBD2 (6 bases). Germline CDR1 reads ENHRY; CDR2 reads SYGVKD. V shed 2 bases and J shed 0 bases, with 8 bases lying between them. This CDR3 is 15 amino acids long. CDR3 DNA sequence: TGTGCCATCAGTGAGGGGGGGTTCTCCTACAATGAGCAGTTCTTC. This sequence encodes CAISEGGFSYNEQFF.

V gene TRBV24-1 combines with J gene TRBJ1-4, with 10 positions matching TRBD1. V trimming: 5 bases; J trimming: 4 bases; junction bases outside the gene matches: 12. CDR1 KGHDR and CDR2 SFDVKD come from the germline V gene. This CDR3 is built from 18 residues. The DNA of the CDR3 is TGTGCCACCAGTGTAGTAAAGCGATGGGACAGGGGTAATGAAAAACTGTTTTTT. Translated: CATSVVKRWDRGNEKLFF.

This clone has more than one count but fewer than ten. The chain joins TRBV2 to TRBJ1-1; D gene uncertain. The CDR3 consists of 12 residues. Germline-derived CDR1 and CDR2 are SNHLY and FYNNEI. Trimming took 2 bases from V and 0 from J, leaving 1 base between them. The CDR3 nucleotides are TGTGCCAGCAGTGAAATGAACACTGAAGCTTTCTTT. Translated, it gives CASSEMNTEAFF.

The V gene is TRBV11-3, the J gene TRBJ1-1; no clear D gene. Trimming took off 5 bases at V and 5 bases at J, with 18 bases between the two ends. This CDR3 spans 15 amino acids. The germline V gene encodes CDR1 SGHNT and CDR2 YENEEA. CDR3: CASSPSRAPRTEAFF. CDR3 DNA: TGTGCCAGCAGCCCGAGCCGGGCCCCACGGACTGAAGCTTTCTTT. Based on the CDR3 plus reference TRBV11-3 and TRBJ1-1, the full variable domain is EAGVVQSPRYKIIEKKQPVAFWCNPISGHNTLYWYLQNLGQGPELLIRYENEEAVDDSQLPKDRFSAERLKGVDSTLKIQPAELGDSAVYLCASSPSRAPRTEAFFGQGTRLTVV.

This clone was observed a few times. V is TRBV3-1 (or the pseudogene TRBV3-2) and J is TRBJ1-5, with a tentative D call TRBD1 (5 bases). Germline loops: CDR1 LGHDT, CDR2 YNNKEL (reference sequence). The germline V and J ends were trimmed by 1 base and 6 bases, with 10 bases remaining between them. This CDR3 contains 14 residues. This CDR3 reads CASSQAFQGQPQHF. CDR3 DNA: TGTGCCAGCAGCCAAGCGTTCCAGGGTCAGCCCCAGCATTTT.

The chain employs TRBV15 and TRBJ1-2; no definite D call. The germline V gene has CDR1 LNHNV and CDR2 YYDKDF (reference sequence). Trimming removed 1 base at V and 0 bases at J, with 12 bases between. The CDR3 is made up of 16 amino acids. The CDR3 loop is CATSRGGQVPNYGYTF. The DNA for the CDR3 is TGTGCCACCAGCAGAGGCGGCCAGGTACCTAACTATGGCTACACCTTC.

J is TRBJ2-3 and V is TRBV27; 9 nucleotides align to TRBD2. The CDR3 has 16 amino acids. Germline CDR1 is MNHEY and CDR2 is SMNVEV (reference sequence). The ends lost 2 bases at V and 3 bases at J; junction bases unmatched: 6. CDR3 sequence (DNA): TGTGCCAGCAGTTTAGACGCGGGGGGGCTGACAGATACGCAGTATTTT. It codes for CASSLDAGGLTDTQYF.

The chain uses TRBV5-6 and TRBJ2-1, with no clear D. Germline V lookup: CDR1 SGHDT, CDR2 YYEEEE. The CDR3 contains 13 residues. V lost 6 bases to trimming and J lost 8 bases, with 15 bases between them. The DNA for the CDR3 is TGTGCCAGCAACCAGGTCCTCGCTTATGAGCAGTTCTTC. Its protein product is CASNQVLAYEQFF. Together with reference TRBV5-6 and TRBJ2-1, the CDR3 gives the full variable domain: DAGVTQSPTHLIKTRGQQVTLRCSPKSGHDTVSWYQQALGQGPQFIFQYYEEEERQRGNFPDRFSGHQFPNYSSELNVNALLLGDSALYLCASNQVLAYEQFFGPGTRLTVL.

CDR3 bases: TGTGCCAGCAGCTTGGATCCGGGTGGGAACTACGAGCAGTACTTC. Amino acids: CASSLDPGGNYEQYF. V is TRBV5-4 and J is TRBJ2-7; D not certain. This CDR3 comprises 15 residues. Per germline, CDR1 SGHNT and CDR2 YYREEE (reference sequence). V was clipped by 0 bases and J by 3 bases, with 13 bases between them.

The genes are TRBV15 and TRBJ1-1; 7 bases match TRBD1. V shed 4 bases and J 10 bases; nucleotides not matched to a gene: 12. The V gene's germline CDR1 is LNHNV and CDR2 YYDKDF (reference sequence). The CDR3 sequence is 14 residues long. CDR3 protein: CATSTRDSLRSAFF. The CDR3 coding sequence is TGTGCCACCAGCACCCGGGACAGCCTAAGGTCAGCTTTCTTT.

The rearrangement joins TRBV20-1 to TRBJ1-4, with D possibly matching TRBD1 (5 bases). From germline, CDR1 is DFQATT and CDR2 SNEGSKA (reference sequence). The germline V and J ends were trimmed by 1 base and 12 bases, with 9 bases remaining between them. The CDR3 sequence is 11 residues long. The CDR3 DNA reads TGCAGTGCTAGAGCCAGGGCGGAACTGTTTTTT. This gives the protein CSARARAELFF.

CDR3 region: CASSKQETQYF. CDR3 in DNA: TGTGCCAGCTCAAAACAAGAGACCCAGTACTTC. The gene calls are TRBV18 and TRBJ2-5, with D unresolved. Germline CDR1 is KGHSH and CDR2 is LQKENI. The CDR3 has 11 residues. Deletions cut 5 bases from V and 2 bases from J, with 3 bases between. Full variable domain (missing parts from reference TRBV18 and TRBJ2-5): NAGVMQNPRHLVRRRGQEARLRCSPMKGHSHVYWYRQLPEEGLKFMVYLQKENIIDESGMPKERFSAEFPKEGPSILRIQQVVRGDSAAYFCASSKQETQYFGPGTRLLVL.

This clone was recorded a few times. The rearrangement joins TRBV5-1 to TRBJ1-4; D unclear. Germline V gene data show CDR1 as SGHRS and CDR2 as YFSETQ. Trimming shortened V by 3 bases and J by 0 bases, and 9 bases separated the two germline ends. The CDR3 is 15 amino acids. CDR3 DNA: TGCGCCAGCAGCTCAGGCCGACCAACTAATGAAAAACTGTTTTTT. Residues: CASSSGRPTNEKLFF. Filled out from reference TRBV5-1 and TRBJ1-4, the complete variable domain reads KAGVTQTPRYLIKTRGQQVTLSCSPISGHRSVSWYQQTPGQGLQFLFEYFSETQRNKGNFPGRFSGRQFSNSRSEMNVSTLELGDSALYLCASSSGRPTNEKLFFGSGTQLSVL.